This passage covers 16 T cell receptor beta chains from one sample sequenced in a study of blood T cell repertoires in COVID-19. Sequenced by immunoSEQ multiplex PCR; TCRdb stores in-frame clones only, minus some. The sample shows 30,000 to 40,000 clones, 80% to 90% of them seen only once. Sequencing was done on a sample of peripheral blood. The receptors were sampled from an elderly man with active COVID-19.

DNA for the CDR3: TGTGCCAGCAGAAGGGAACGGACAGGGGGCTCCTACGAGCAGTACTTC. This translates into CASRRERTGGSYEQYF. The rearrangement joins TRBV5-4 to TRBJ2-7; 10 bases fit TRBD1. V lost 5 bases to trimming and J lost 0 bases; unmatched junction nucleotides: 8. CDR3 length: 16 residues. The germline V gene has CDR1 SGHNT and CDR2 YYREEE (reference sequence). Drawing the rest from reference TRBV5-4 and TRBJ2-7, the complete variable domain is ETGVTQSPTHLIKTRGQQVTLRCSSQSGHNTVSWYQQALGQGPQFIFQYYREEENGRGNFPPRFSGLQFPNYSSELNVNALELDDSALYLCASRRERTGGSYEQYFGPGTRLTVT.

The chain uses TRBV18 and TRBJ2-7, with TRBD1 as a possible D gene (7 bases). The CDR3 extends over 14 amino acids. V was shortened by 6 bases and J by 1 base, with 13 bases between the two germline ends. Germline V gives CDR1 KGHSH, CDR2 LQKENI. The CDR3 DNA follows: TGTGCCAGCTCGGAGGGGGCTATATCCTACGAGCAGTACTTC. Translation gives CASSEGAISYEQYF.

V is TRBV5-6 and J is TRBJ2-7, with 12 bases aligning to TRBD2. The CDR3 runs to 16 residues. Germline CDR1 is SGHDT and CDR2 is YYEEEE. The V and J ends lost 3 bases and 2 bases, in that order; junction bases with no gene match: 6. CDR3 sequence (DNA): TGTGCCAGCAGCTCTGCCAGACTAGCGGGAGCCTACGAGCAGTACTTC. This sequence encodes CASSSARLAGAYEQYF.

The rearrangement joins TRBV5-1 to TRBJ1-4, with D perhaps TRBD1 (6 bases). This CDR3 spans 15 amino acids. Trimming stripped 0 bases from V and 8 bases from J, with 14 bases between. CDR1 is SGHRS, CDR2 YFSETQ, per germline. The CDR3 loop is CASSLATGQGEKLFF. CDR3 in DNA: TGCGCCAGCAGCTTGGCAACAGGCCAGGGGGAAAAACTGTTTTTT. Based on the CDR3 plus reference TRBV5-1 and TRBJ1-4, the full variable domain is KAGVTQTPRYLIKTRGQQVTLSCSPISGHRSVSWYQQTPGQGLQFLFEYFSETQRNKGNFPGRFSGRQFSNSRSEMNVSTLELGDSALYLCASSLATGQGEKLFFGSGTQLSVL.

The rearrangement joins TRBV24-1 to TRBJ2-2, with D possibly being TRBD2 (5 bases). The CDR3 totals 15 residues. Per the germline V gene, CDR1 is KGHDR and CDR2 is SFDVKD. V was shortened by 4 bases and J by 7 bases, with 15 bases between the two germline ends. DNA for the CDR3: TGTGCCACCAGTGAGAACCTTCTAAGCGGCGGGGAGCTGTTTTTT. Amino acid sequence: CATSENLLSGGELFF.

The chain has TRBV5-1 and TRBJ1-6, with 7 bases matching TRBD1. V dropped 3 bases and J dropped 6; count of bases not matched to a gene: 9. This CDR3 region has 16 residues. CDR1 is SGHRS, CDR2 YFSETQ, per germline. CDR3 coding DNA: TGCGCCAGCAGCTCACCCCCGGGACAGCTTAATTCACCCCTCCACTTT. Its translation: CASSSPPGQLNSPLHF.

The gene calls are TRBV18 and TRBJ1-5; 7 positions agree with TRBD1. CDR3 size: 14 residues. The V segment lost 3 bases and the J segment 7 bases; nucleotides outside the gene matches: 6. Germline CDR1 reads KGHSH; CDR2 reads LQKENI. The CDR3 loop is CASSPDRLGQPQHF. The CDR3 coding sequence is TGTGCCAGCTCACCGGACAGGTTGGGGCAGCCCCAGCATTTT.

The gene calls are TRBV5-5 and TRBJ1-1; TRBD1 aligns across 7 bases. CDR3 length: 13 amino acids. The J segment lost 11 bases and the V segment lost 4 bases, leaving 11 bases of the junction unmatched. Germline CDR1 is SGHKS and CDR2 is YYEKEE (reference sequence). This CDR3 reads CASSPTGTTSAFF. The CDR3 DNA is TGTGCCAGCAGCCCGACAGGGACCACCTCGGCTTTCTTT. The full variable domain, its missing parts supplied by reference TRBV5-5 and TRBJ1-1, is DAGVTQSPTHLIKTRGQQVTLRCSPISGHKSVSWYQQVLGQGPQFIFQYYEKEERGRGNFPDRFSARQFPNYSSELNVNALLLGDSALYLCASSPTGTTSAFFGQGTRLTVV.

CDR3 amino acids: CAISALGGTEAFF. DNA for the CDR3: TGTGCCATCAGTGCGTTGGGGGGCACTGAAGCTTTCTTT. The chain recombines TRBV10-3 with TRBJ1-1; weak D call: TRBD1 (5 bases). Germline assignment: CDR1 ENHRY and CDR2 SYGVKD. There are 13 residues in the CDR3. V lost 4 bases, J lost 4 bases, and 10 bases lay in between.

J is TRBJ1-2 and V is TRBV19, with 9 bases lining up with TRBD1. V trimming: 8 bases; J trimming: 5 bases; junction bases outside the gene matches: 15. Per the germline V gene, CDR1 is LNHDA and CDR2 is SQIVND (reference sequence). The CDR3 runs to 16 residues. The CDR3 here is CASLLTGTGPKYGYTF. In nucleotides, the CDR3 is TGTGCCAGTCTTCTGACCGGGACAGGGCCCAAATATGGCTACACCTTC. Full variable domain (outside the CDR3, taken from reference TRBV19 and TRBJ1-2): DGGITQSPKYLFRKEGQNVTLSCEQNLNHDAMYWYRQDPGQGLRLIYYSQIVNDFQKGDIAEGYSVSREKKESFPLTVTSAQKNPTAFYLCASLLTGTGPKYGYTFGSGTRLTVV.

This chain connects TRBV7-9 to TRBJ2-4; 9 nucleotides agree with TRBD2. Germline-derived CDR1 and CDR2 are SEHNR and FQNEAQ (reference sequence). CDR3 length: 15 amino acids. The J segment lost 4 bases and the V segment lost 6 bases, leaving 7 bases of the junction unmatched. The CDR3 is CASSGSGSRKNIQYF. CDR3 bases: TGTGCCAGCAGTGGTAGCGGGAGTAGGAAAAACATTCAGTACTTC.

V gene TRBV6-5 combines with J gene TRBJ2-7; the match to TRBD1 covers 11 bases. J was trimmed by 2 bases and V by 9 bases; bases with no gene match: 6. There are 14 residues in the CDR3. The V gene's germline CDR1 is MNHEY and CDR2 SVGAGI. CDR3 DNA: TGTGCCAGTTCCCTGGGACAGGGGGCCTACGAGCAGTACTTC. Amino acid sequence: CASSLGQGAYEQYF.

This chain uses TRBV11-3 with TRBJ2-7; TRBD2 agrees at 8 bases. Germline CDR1 SGHNT, CDR2 YENEEA. The CDR3 is 15 amino acids. V lost 8 bases and J lost 5; bases outside the gene matches: 14. The CDR3 protein is CASSKTGRAGDEQYF. In nucleotides, the CDR3 is TGTGCCAGCTCCAAGACCGGGAGGGCCGGGGACGAGCAGTACTTC.

This chain joins TRBV3-1 (or the pseudogene TRBV3-2) and TRBJ2-3; D is undetermined. The V and J ends lost 4 bases and 0 bases respectively, with 5 bases between them. The germline gives CDR1 LGHDT, CDR2 YNNKEL (reference sequence). The CDR3 has 13 amino acids. CDR3 sequence reads: CASSLPSTDTQYF. As DNA, the CDR3 is TGTGCCAGCAGCCTCCCTAGCACAGATACGCAGTATTTT.

CDR3 bases: TGCAGTGCTAGTTATCGGTCAGCGGACACAGATACGCAGTATTTT. It is translated as CSASYRSADTDTQYF. The chain carries TRBV20-1 and TRBJ2-3; TRBD2 is a possible D gene (5 bases). CDR3 size: 15 residues. The V end was cut by 3 bases, the J end by 2 bases, with 15 bases between. CDR1 and CDR2 (germline): DFQATT, SNEGSKA (reference sequence).

The chain has TRBV5-1 and TRBJ2-5; tentatively, D is TRBD2 (7 bases). The ends were cut back, 1 base at V and 5 bases at J, with 15 bases in the middle. This CDR3 has 15 residues. Per the germline V gene, CDR1 is SGHRS and CDR2 is YFSETQ. CDR3 coding DNA: TGCGCCAGCAGCTTGATAGGGGGGGACAAGGAGACCCAGTACTTC. Translated, it gives CASSLIGGDKETQYF.